This is a list of T cell receptor beta chains from one sample in a study of shared clonotypes between healthy human individuals. The data were produced by immunoSEQ multiplex PCR, yet TCRdb's version contains in-frame clones alone and is incomplete. The table lists hundreds of thousands of clones, roughly 77% of them singletons. Sequenced sample: PBMCs. These receptor sequences come from a woman aged 40 to 55 in good health. Some clones in this sample may be carry-over from other donors' samples. CDR3s leave out the opening cysteine and the closing phenylalanine or tryptophan. Each record gives: CDR3 protein, CDR3 length, V gene.

ASSPAGGSDFGYT,13,TRBV18
ASSYSSQGGQQPQH,14,TRBV6-6
ASSYDRGHGQPQH,13,TRBV28
ASSFRDTQY,9,TRBV5-1
ASSLRTATGELF,12,TRBV7-6
ASSHGLANTGELF,13,TRBV7-9
ASSPDRAGNQPQH,13,TRBV6-1
ASARDREWYEQY,12,TRBV18
ATGTGFTGNTIY,12,TRBV28
ASSYGRGPGELF,12,TRBV6-5
ASSLVGGLGETQY,13,TRBV5-1
ASSLTGPSYEQY,12,TRBV7-2
ASSQEGGRGYTDTQY,15,TRBV4-2
ASRTSSDTQY,10,TRBV6-6
ASSEDRNQPQH,11,TRBV2
ASPRETQY,8,TRBV2
ASSYSPYEQY,10,TRBV6-5
ASSLDRARSYEQY,13,TRBV7-2
ASSVFGSRKRSSYNEQF,17,TRBV6-1
ASSQQGAGNEQY,12,TRBV5-1
ASRHRTGREQY,11,TRBV7-9
ASSPPGRVYGYT,12,TRBV28
ASSLGGLAGLVWREQY,16,TRBV7-4
ASTPGQGFNEQF,12,TRBV19
ASGQGTYEQY,10,TRBV7-6
ASSPEAAQGAYGYT,14,TRBV18
ASSTGQINQPQH,12,TRBV19
ASSTTRGWDNEQF,13,TRBV19
ASSQDLLAPLDTQY,14,TRBV4-2